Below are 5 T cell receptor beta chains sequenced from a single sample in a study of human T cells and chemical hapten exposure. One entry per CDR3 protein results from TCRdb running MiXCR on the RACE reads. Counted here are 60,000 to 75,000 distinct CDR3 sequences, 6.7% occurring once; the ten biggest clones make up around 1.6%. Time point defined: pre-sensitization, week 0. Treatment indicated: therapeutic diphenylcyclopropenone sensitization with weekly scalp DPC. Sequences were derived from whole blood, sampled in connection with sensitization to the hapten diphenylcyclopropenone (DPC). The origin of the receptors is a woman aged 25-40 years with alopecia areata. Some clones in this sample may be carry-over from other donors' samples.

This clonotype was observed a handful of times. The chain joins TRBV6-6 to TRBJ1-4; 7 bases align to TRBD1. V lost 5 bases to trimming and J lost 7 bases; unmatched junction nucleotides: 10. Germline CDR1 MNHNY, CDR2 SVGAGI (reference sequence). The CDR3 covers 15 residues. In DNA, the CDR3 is TGTGCCAGCAGTACCCTGGGGCAGGGGGGTGAAAAACTGTTTTTT. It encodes CASSTLGQGGEKLFF.

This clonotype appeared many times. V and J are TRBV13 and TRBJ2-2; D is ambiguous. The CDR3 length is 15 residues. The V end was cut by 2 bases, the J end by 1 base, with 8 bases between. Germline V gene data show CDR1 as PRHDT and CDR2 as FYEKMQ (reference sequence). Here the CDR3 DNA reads TGTGCCAGCAGCTTAATCCCAGGGAACACCGGGGAGCTGTTTTTT. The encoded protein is CASSLIPGNTGELFF. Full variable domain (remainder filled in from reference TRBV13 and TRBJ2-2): AAGVIQSPRHLIKEKRETATLKCYPIPRHDTVYWYQQGPGQDPQFLISFYEKMQSDKGSIPDRFSAQQFSDYHSELNMSSLELGDSALYFCASSLIPGNTGELFFGEGSRLTVL.

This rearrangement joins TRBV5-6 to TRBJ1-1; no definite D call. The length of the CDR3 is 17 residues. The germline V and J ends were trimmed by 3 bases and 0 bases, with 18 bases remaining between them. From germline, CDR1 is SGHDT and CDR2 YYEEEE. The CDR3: CASSSRHRILMNTEAFF. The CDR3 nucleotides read TGTGCCAGCAGCTCTCGCCACCGGATCCTTATGAACACTGAAGCTTTCTTT.

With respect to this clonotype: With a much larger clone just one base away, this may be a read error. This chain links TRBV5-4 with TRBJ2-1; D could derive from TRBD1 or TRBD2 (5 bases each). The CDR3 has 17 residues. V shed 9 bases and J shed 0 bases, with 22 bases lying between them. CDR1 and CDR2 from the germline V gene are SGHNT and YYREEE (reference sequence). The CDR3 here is CATTPGRAALSYNEQFF. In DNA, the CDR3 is TGTGCCACAACTCCGGGACGCGCGGCTCTCTCCTACAATGAGCAGTTCTTC.

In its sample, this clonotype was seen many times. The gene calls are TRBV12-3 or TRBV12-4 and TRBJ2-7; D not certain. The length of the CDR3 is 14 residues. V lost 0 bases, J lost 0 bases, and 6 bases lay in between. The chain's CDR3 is CASSLASYSYEQYF. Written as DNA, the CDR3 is TGTGCCAGCAGTTTAGCTAGTTACTCCTACGAGCAGTACTTC.